Sequencing of this T cell receptor beta chain was carried out in a study of OX40 agonist ivuxolimab in advanced cancers. The wider study: At 82.7% male, the cohort had a mean age of approximately 60 years, ranging from 23 to 79. There were three patients with partial responses, one having hepatocellular carcinoma and two cutaneous melanoma.

Details on this clone: The antigen is not known.

Study-level results: Expansion of clones was among the lowest in partial responders at 0.1-3.0 mg/kg. Within 6 weeks, CD4+ and CD8+ blood T cells expanded clonally at 0.1 to 3.0 mg/kg.

Trimming stripped 0 bases from V and 4 bases from J, with 14 bases between. Germline loops: CDR1 SGHRS, CDR2 YFSETQ. The CDR3 runs 16 residues. The table came from immunoSEQ multiplex PCR; TCRdb's copy has only in-frame clones and leaves some out. The table includes about 61,000 clones, 86% detected once. Sequencing was performed on CD4+ or CD8+ T cells sorted from blood, taken in a trial of the OX40 agonist ivuxolimab. The chain is built from TRBV5-1 and TRBJ1-3; D gene unclear. This clonotype was sampled from an adult with an advanced solid tumor such as melanoma, head and neck, liver or kidney cancer. As DNA, the CDR3 is TGCGCCAGCAGCTTGGTGGTGGGCTCGGGAGGAAACACCATATATTTT. Amino acids: CASSLVVGSGGNTIYF.